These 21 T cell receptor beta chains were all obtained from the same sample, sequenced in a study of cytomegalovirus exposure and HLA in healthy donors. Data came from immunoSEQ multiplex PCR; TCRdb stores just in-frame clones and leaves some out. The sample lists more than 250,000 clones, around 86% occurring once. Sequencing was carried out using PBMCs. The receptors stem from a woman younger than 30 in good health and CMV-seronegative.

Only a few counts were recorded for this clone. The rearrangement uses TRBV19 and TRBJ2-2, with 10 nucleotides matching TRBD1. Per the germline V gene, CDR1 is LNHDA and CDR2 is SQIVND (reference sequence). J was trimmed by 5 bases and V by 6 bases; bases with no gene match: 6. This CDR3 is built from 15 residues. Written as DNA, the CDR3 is TGTGCCAGTAGCGCACCGGGACAGGGGACCGGGGAGCTGTTTTTT. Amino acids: CASSAPGQGTGELFF.

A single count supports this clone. In nucleotides, the CDR3 is TGTGCCAGCACGGCCCAGGATGCCTACGAGCAGTACTTC. Amino acid sequence: CASTAQDAYEQYF. The chain links TRBV28 to TRBJ2-7; D unresolved. CDR1 is MDHEN and CDR2 is SYDVKM in the germline V gene. The CDR3 contains 13 residues. Trimming left V 7 bases short and J 2 bases short, with 12 bases between.

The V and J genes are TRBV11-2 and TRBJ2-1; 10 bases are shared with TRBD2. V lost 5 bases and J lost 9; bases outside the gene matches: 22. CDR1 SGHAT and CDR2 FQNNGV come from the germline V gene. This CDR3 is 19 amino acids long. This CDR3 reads CASSTTQTFTSGDTGEQFF. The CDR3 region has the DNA TGTGCCAGCAGCACTACCCAAACATTCACTAGCGGGGATACTGGTGAGCAGTTCTTC.

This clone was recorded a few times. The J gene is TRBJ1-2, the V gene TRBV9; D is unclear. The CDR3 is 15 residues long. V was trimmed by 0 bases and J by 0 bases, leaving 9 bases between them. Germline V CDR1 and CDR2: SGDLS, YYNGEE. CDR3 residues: CASSVGGRSNYGYTF. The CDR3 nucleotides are TGTGCCAGCAGCGTAGGTGGGAGATCTAACTATGGCTACACCTTC.

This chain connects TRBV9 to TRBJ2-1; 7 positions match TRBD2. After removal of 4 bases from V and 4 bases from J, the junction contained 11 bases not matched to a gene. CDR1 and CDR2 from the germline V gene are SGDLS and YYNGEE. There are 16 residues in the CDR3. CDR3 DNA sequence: TGTGCCAGCAGCCGCCTAGCGGAGAGCTATTACAATGAGCAGTTCTTC. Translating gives CASSRLAESYYNEQFF.

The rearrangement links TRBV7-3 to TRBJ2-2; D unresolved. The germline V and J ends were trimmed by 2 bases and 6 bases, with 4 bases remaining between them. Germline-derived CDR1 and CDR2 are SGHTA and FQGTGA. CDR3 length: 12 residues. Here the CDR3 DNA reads TGTGCCAGCAGCTTAGCGGCCGGGGAGCTGTTTTTT. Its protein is CASSLAAGELFF.

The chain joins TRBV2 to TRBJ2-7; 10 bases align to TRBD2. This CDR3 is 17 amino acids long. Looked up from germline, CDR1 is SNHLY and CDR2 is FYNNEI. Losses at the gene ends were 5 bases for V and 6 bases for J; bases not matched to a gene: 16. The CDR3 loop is CASSTPLTGTSDREQYF. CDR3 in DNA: TGTGCCAGCAGTACACCACTGACCGGGACTAGCGACCGCGAGCAGTACTTC.

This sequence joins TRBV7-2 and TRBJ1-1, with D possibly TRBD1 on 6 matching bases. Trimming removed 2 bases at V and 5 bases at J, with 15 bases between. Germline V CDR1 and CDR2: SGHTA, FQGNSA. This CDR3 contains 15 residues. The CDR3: CASSLPTGLRTEAFF. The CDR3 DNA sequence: TGTGCCAGCAGCTTACCAACAGGGTTAAGGACTGAAGCTTTCTTT.

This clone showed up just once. Here the CDR3 reads CASRLLGDRDGDTQYF. For the CDR3, the DNA is TGTGCCAGCAGACTATTGGGGGACAGGGATGGAGATACGCAGTATTTT. The chain couples TRBV27 to TRBJ2-3; 9 positions match TRBD1. The CDR3 contains 16 residues. Unmatched junction bases numbered 12, after V lost 6 bases and J lost 5 bases. Per germline, CDR1 MNHEY and CDR2 SMNVEV (reference sequence).

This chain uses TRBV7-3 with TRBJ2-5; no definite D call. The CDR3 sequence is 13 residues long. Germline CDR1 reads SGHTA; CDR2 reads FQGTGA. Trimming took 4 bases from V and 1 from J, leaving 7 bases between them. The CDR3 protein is CASSSGPQETQYF. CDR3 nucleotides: TGTGCCAGCAGCTCTGGGCCCCAAGAGACCCAGTACTTC.

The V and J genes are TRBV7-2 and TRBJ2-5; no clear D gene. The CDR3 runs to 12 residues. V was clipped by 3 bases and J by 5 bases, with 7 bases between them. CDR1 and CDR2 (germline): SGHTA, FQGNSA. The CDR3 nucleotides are TGTGCCAGCAGCTTTTCTAGGGAGACCCAGTACTTC. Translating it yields CASSFSRETQYF.

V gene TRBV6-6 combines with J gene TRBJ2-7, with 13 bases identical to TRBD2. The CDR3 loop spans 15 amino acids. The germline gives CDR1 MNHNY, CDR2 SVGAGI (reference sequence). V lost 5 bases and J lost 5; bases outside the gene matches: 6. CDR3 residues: CASSAGTSGTHEQYF. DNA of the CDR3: TGTGCCAGCAGTGCCGGGACTAGCGGGACCCACGAGCAGTACTTC.

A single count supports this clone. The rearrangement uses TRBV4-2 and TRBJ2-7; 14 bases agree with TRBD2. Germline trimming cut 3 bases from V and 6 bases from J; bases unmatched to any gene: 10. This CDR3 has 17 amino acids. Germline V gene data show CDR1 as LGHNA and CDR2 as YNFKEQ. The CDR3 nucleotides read TGTGCCAGCAGCCACGGGGGTGGGACTAGCGGGAGTCTCGAGCAGTACTTC. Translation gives CASSHGGGTSGSLEQYF.

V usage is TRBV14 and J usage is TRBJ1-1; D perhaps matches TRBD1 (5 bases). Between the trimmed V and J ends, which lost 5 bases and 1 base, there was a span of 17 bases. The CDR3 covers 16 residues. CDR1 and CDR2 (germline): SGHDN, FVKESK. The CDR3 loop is CASSSFRAGSNTEAFF. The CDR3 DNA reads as TGTGCCAGCAGCTCCTTCAGGGCAGGGTCGAACACTGAAGCTTTCTTT.

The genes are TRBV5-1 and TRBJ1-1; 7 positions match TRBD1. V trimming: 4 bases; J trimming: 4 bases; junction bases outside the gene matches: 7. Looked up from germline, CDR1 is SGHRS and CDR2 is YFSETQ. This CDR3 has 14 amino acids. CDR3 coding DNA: TGCGCCAGCAGCCCTTTTCAGGGGGGCACTGAAGCTTTCTTT. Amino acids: CASSPFQGGTEAFF.

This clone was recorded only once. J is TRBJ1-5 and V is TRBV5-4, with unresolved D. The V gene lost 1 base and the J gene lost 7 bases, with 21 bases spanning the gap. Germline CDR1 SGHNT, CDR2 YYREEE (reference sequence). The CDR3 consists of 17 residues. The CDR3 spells CASSLTENLLPHQPQHF. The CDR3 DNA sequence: TGTGCCAGCAGCTTGACAGAGAACTTATTACCTCACCAGCCCCAGCATTTT.

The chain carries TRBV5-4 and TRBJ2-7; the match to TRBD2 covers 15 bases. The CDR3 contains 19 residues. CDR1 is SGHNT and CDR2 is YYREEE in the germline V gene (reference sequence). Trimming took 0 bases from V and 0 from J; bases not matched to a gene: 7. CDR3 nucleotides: TGTGCCAGCAGCTTGGACGGGACTAGCGGGGGGAGGAGCTCCTACGAGCAGTACTTC. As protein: CASSLDGTSGGRSSYEQYF. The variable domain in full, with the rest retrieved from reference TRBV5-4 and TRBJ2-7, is ETGVTQSPTHLIKTRGQQVTLRCSSQSGHNTVSWYQQALGQGPQFIFQYYREEENGRGNFPPRFSGLQFPNYSSELNVNALELDDSALYLCASSLDGTSGGRSSYEQYFGPGTRLTVT.

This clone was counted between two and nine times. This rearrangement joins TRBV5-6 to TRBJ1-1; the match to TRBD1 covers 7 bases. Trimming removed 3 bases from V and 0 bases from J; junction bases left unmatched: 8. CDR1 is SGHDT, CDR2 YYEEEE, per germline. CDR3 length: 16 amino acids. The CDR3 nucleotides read TGTGCCAGCAGCTGGCAGACAGGGTGGGTGAACACTGAAGCTTTCTTT. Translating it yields CASSWQTGWVNTEAFF.

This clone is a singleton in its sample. The CDR3 nucleotides are TGCGCCAGCAGCCGGACTAGTCTTCGCACAGATACGCAGTATTTT. Translating gives CASSRTSLRTDTQYF. The V call is TRBV5-1, the J call TRBJ2-3, with TRBD2 identical over 7 bases. Germline lookup yields CDR1 SGHRS and CDR2 YFSETQ. V gave up 4 bases and J gave up 1 base; unmatched junction bases: 6. The length of the CDR3 is 15 residues.

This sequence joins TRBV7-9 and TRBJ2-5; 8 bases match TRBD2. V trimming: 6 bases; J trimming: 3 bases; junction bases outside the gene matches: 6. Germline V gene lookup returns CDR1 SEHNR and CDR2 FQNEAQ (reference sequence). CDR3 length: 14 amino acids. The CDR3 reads CASRPRAGEETQYF. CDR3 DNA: TGTGCCAGCAGACCCAGAGCGGGAGAAGAGACCCAGTACTTC.

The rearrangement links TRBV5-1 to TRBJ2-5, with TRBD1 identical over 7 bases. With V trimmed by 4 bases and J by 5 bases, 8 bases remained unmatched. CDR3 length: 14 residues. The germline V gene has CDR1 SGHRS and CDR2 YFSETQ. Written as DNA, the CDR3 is TGCGCCAGCAGCACAGGGGAAGGGTGGGAGACCCAGTACTTC. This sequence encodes CASSTGEGWETQYF.